A single sample is the source of the 19 T cell receptor beta chains below, sequenced in a study of CD8 T cells in ankylosing spondylitis. Study-level results: There was a TCR beta motif, made of several highly homologous variants, that appeared characteristic of ankylosing spondylitis blood.

No antigen has been identified for these receptors. TCRdb independently ran MiXCR on the 5' RACE reads; one entry per CDR3 protein. The table lists about 500,000 distinct CDR3 sequences, approximately 12% of them singletons. Source material: blood, either unsorted or a sorted T cell fraction (not recorded which). The receptors were sampled from a male donor with ankylosing spondylitis.

V gene TRBV20-1 combines with J gene TRBJ1-3, with D perhaps TRBD1 (5 bases). CDR3 length: 13 amino acids. The ends were cut back, 5 bases at V and 7 bases at J, with 15 bases in the middle. Germline CDR1 reads DFQATT; CDR2 reads SNEGSKA (reference sequence). The CDR3 sequence: CSAGRGADNTIYF. DNA of the CDR3: TGCAGTGCTGGTAGGGGAGCAGACAACACCATATATTTT.

There are many counts of this clonotype. The chain uses TRBV3-1 and TRBJ2-1; D call uncertain. V dropped 1 base and J dropped 7 bases, with 14 bases sitting between them. Germline assignment: CDR1 LGHDT and CDR2 YNNKEL (reference sequence). The CDR3 has 15 residues. The CDR3 DNA reads as TGTGCCAGCAGCCAAGGGCTACCGTCTTTTAATGAGCAGTTCTTC. This gives the protein CASSQGLPSFNEQFF.

This chain joins TRBV6-2 or TRBV6-3 and TRBJ2-1; 10 bases align to TRBD2. CDR3 length: 15 amino acids. V shed 2 bases, J shed 3 bases, and the junction held 1 base outside the gene matches. The germline CDR1 and CDR2 sequences are MNHEY and SVGEGT. The CDR3 nucleotides read TGTGCCAGCAGTTACGCTAGCGGGAGCTACAATGAGCAGTTCTTC. It is translated as CASSYASGSYNEQFF.

The chain carries TRBV5-1 and TRBJ2-1, with a tentative D call TRBD2 (5 bases). Trimming took off 0 bases at V and 5 bases at J, with 12 bases between the two ends. Germline V gene data show CDR1 as SGHRS and CDR2 as YFSETQ. The CDR3 runs to 15 residues. CDR3 amino acids: CASSLASFRDNEQFF. In DNA form, the CDR3 reads TGCGCCAGCAGCTTGGCTAGCTTCCGCGACAATGAGCAGTTCTTC.

This clonotype was recorded a few times. This chain uses TRBV4-1 with TRBJ2-5; D not certain. CDR3 length: 13 amino acids. Between the trimmed V and J ends, which lost 1 base and 4 bases, there was a span of 7 bases. Germline CDR1 MGHRA, CDR2 YSYEKL. In nucleotides, the CDR3 is TGCGCCAGCAGCCAAGTGCCCGTAGAGACCCAGTACTTC. Translating gives CASSQVPVETQYF.

This rearrangement joins TRBV20-1 to TRBJ1-1; D possibly corresponds to TRBD1 (5 bases). Trimming pared 6 bases from V and 0 bases from J, leaving 17 bases between. Germline CDR1 is DFQATT and CDR2 is SNEGSKA (reference sequence). There are 15 residues in the CDR3. The CDR3 loop is CSATNRQRMNTEAFF. CDR3 nucleotide sequence: TGCAGTGCAACAAATCGACAGAGGATGAACACTGAAGCTTTCTTT.

Of note for this clonotype: The junction shows a germline mismatch at one end, possibly a read error. CDR3 in DNA: TGTGCCAGCAGCCACCCTAGCGCCCCGAGCACCGGGGAGCTGGTTTTT. Residues: CASSHPSAPSTGELVF. The rearrangement uses TRBV7-2 and TRBJ2-2; weak D call: TRBD2 (6 bases). The V gene's germline CDR1 is SGHTA and CDR2 FQGNSA. CDR3 length: 16 residues. Variable domain in full (rest from reference TRBV7-2 and TRBJ2-2): GAGVSQSPSNKVTEKGKDVELRCDPISGHTALYWYRQSLGQGLEFLIYFQGNSAPDKSGLPSDRFSAERTGGSVSTLTIQRTQQEDSAVYLCASSHPSAPSTGELVFGEGSRLTVL.

This clonotype was found once. The V and J genes are TRBV7-9 and TRBJ2-7; perhaps TRBD2 as D (7 bases). Trimming removed 2 bases at V and 0 bases at J, with 14 bases between. In germline, CDR1 is SEHNR, CDR2 FQNEAQ (reference sequence). The CDR3 is 16 amino acids. CDR3 sequence reads: CASSLWGGGGSYEQYV. Written as DNA, the CDR3 is TGTGCCAGCAGCTTATGGGGGGGGGGCGGCTCCTACGAGCAGTACGTC.

In its sample, this clonotype was seen a few times. The chain employs TRBV4-2 and TRBJ2-2; TRBD1 aligns across 9 bases. Germline values: CDR1 LGHNA, CDR2 YNFKEQ. The CDR3 has 16 amino acids. V shed 2 bases and J 5 bases; nucleotides not matched to a gene: 6. The CDR3 DNA reads as TGTGCCAGCAGCCAACCGACAGGGGGGAAGACCGGGGAGCTGTTTTTT. Translating gives CASSQPTGGKTGELFF.

This rearrangement joins TRBV6-1 to TRBJ1-1; unclear D gene. The germline V gene has CDR1 MNHNS and CDR2 SASEGT. The CDR3 loop spans 13 amino acids. V was clipped by 4 bases and J by 0 bases, with 6 bases between them. CDR3 residues: CASSARVNTEAFF. CDR3 DNA: TGTGCCAGCAGTGCTAGGGTGAACACTGAAGCTTTCTTT.

The chain couples TRBV12-3 or TRBV12-4 to TRBJ1-1; D is unclear. CDR3 size: 13 residues. Trimming cost V 9 bases and J 2 bases, with 13 bases left between them. CDR3 amino acids: CASGWTGNTEAFF. DNA for the CDR3: TGTGCCAGTGGATGGACGGGAAACACTGAAGCTTTCTTT.

Only a few counts were recorded for this clonotype. V gene TRBV29-1 combines with J gene TRBJ2-5; D uncertain. This CDR3 is built from 13 residues. Germline V gene data show CDR1 as SQVTM and CDR2 as ANQGSEA. V was pared by 4 bases and J by 5 bases, with 14 bases between. The CDR3 loop is CSVAPRALETQYF. In DNA, the CDR3 is TGCAGCGTTGCCCCACGAGCGCTGGAGACCCAGTACTTC.

This clonotype was observed a single time. V is TRBV7-8 and J is TRBJ2-7; D perhaps matches TRBD1 (6 bases). V lost 5 bases and J lost 2, with 10 bases in between. CDR1 SGHVS and CDR2 FQNEAQ come from the germline V gene. The CDR3 loop spans 13 amino acids. The CDR3 DNA is TGTGCCAGCAGCGTAGGACAGACCTACGAGCAGTACGTC. Residues: CASSVGQTYEQYV.

In this sample, this clonotype turned up many times. The V gene is TRBV7-2, the J gene TRBJ1-5; 12 positions agree with TRBD1. Germline CDR1 reads SGHTA; CDR2 reads FQGNSA. Germline trimming cut 6 bases from V and 6 bases from J; bases unmatched to any gene: 9. The CDR3 totals 16 residues. This CDR3 reads CASRRAGTGGFQPQHF. The CDR3 DNA is TGTGCCAGCAGGCGTGCCGGGACAGGGGGCTTTCAGCCCCAGCATTTT.

The rearrangement links TRBV20-1 to TRBJ1-1, with D hard to call. Trimming shortened V by 2 bases and J by 1 base, and 11 bases separated the two germline ends. The V gene's germline CDR1 is DFQATT and CDR2 SNEGSKA (reference sequence). The CDR3 loop spans 14 amino acids. The CDR3 DNA is TGCAGTGCTAGAAGGGTTACAGAGAACACTGAAGCTTTCTTT. Encoded protein: CSARRVTENTEAFF.

This clonotype has more than one count but fewer than ten. This chain uses TRBV6-5 with TRBJ2-3; the match to TRBD2 covers 7 bases. CDR1 and CDR2 from the germline V gene are MNHEY and SVGAGI. With 7 bases clipped from V and 7 bases from J, the junction kept 5 bases outside the gene matches. This CDR3 is built from 12 residues. The DNA for the CDR3 is TGTGCCAGCAACAGAGCGGGACATACGCAGTATTTT. Translating gives CASNRAGHTQYF.

In this sample, this clonotype turned up many times. The gene calls are TRBV27 and TRBJ2-2, with 9 nucleotides matching TRBD2. V gave up 1 base and J gave up 9 bases; unmatched junction bases: 6. The CDR3 is 15 residues long. Germline V gives CDR1 MNHEY, CDR2 SMNVEV (reference sequence). CDR3 sequence: CASSLWSSGKRELFF. DNA for the CDR3: TGTGCCAGCAGTTTATGGTCTAGCGGGAAACGGGAGCTGTTTTTT.

Many counts were recorded for this clonotype. The rearrangement uses TRBV5-1 and TRBJ2-4, with D tentatively TRBD2 (5 bases). The CDR3 contains 12 residues. V was trimmed by 4 bases and J by 6 bases, leaving 8 bases between them. Germline CDR1 is SGHRS and CDR2 is YFSETQ. The CDR3 coding sequence is TGCGCCAGCAGCGGCGCGGGAAACATTCAGTACTTC. Its protein product is CASSGAGNIQYF.

This clonotype was counted ten times or more. The chain links TRBV7-9 to TRBJ2-3, with D unresolved. This CDR3 has 15 amino acids. V was trimmed by 4 bases and J by 4 bases, leaving 15 bases between them. Looked up from germline, CDR1 is SEHNR and CDR2 is FQNEAQ (reference sequence). CDR3 region: CASSSTGESPDTQYF. CDR3 in DNA: TGTGCCAGCAGCTCGACCGGAGAGTCCCCAGATACGCAGTATTTT.